The 19 T cell receptor beta chains in this list originate from one sample, sequenced in a study of Tregs in tolerant kidney transplant recipients (dated by TCRdb to the late 2010s). The label giving this sample's time point can be read as: blood sample drawn before combined kidney and bone marrow transplant. Preparation of the library involved the immunoSEQ multiplex PCR assay. Here the immuneACCESS table is served through TCRdb, limited to in-frame sequences with V and J called. Missing clones are a known gap in these copies; in checked studies unresolved V genes cover under half, and the rest lacks a known reason. Across this sample there are some 71,000 clones, with roughly nine tenths seen only once. The ten largest clones capture approximately 0.4% of the sample. The material was CD4+ T cells from blood, obtained before the transplant. These receptors all come from a human donor who received a combined kidney and bone marrow transplant.

This sequence joins TRBV2 and TRBJ2-3; the D is unclear. The V end was cut by 8 bases, the J end by 2 bases, with 8 bases between. There are 12 residues in the CDR3. Germline V gene lookup returns CDR1 SNHLY and CDR2 FYNNEI. This chain's CDR3 is CASDTPTDTQYF. The CDR3 DNA sequence: TGTGCCAGCGACACTCCCACAGATACGCAGTATTTT.

J is TRBJ2-1 and V is TRBV7-2; possibly TRBD1 for D (6 bases). Germline V gives CDR1 SGHTA, CDR2 FQGNSA. Trimming pared 5 bases from V and 9 bases from J, leaving 14 bases between. The CDR3 is 13 residues long. This CDR3 is CASSPPGASEQFF. For the CDR3, the DNA is TGTGCCAGCAGCCCACCAGGGGCTTCTGAGCAGTTCTTC.

This clone turned up a few times. The gene calls are TRBV2 and TRBJ2-2; possible D gene TRBD1, 5 bases. V shed 7 bases and J shed 1 base, with 13 bases lying between them. The germline gives CDR1 SNHLY, CDR2 FYNNEI. The CDR3 extends over 15 amino acids. CDR3 sequence (DNA): TGTGCCAGCAATTCCAGGGTGAGGAACACCGGGGAGCTGTTTTTT. It specifies CASNSRVRNTGELFF.

Turning to this clone: The junction and the germline gene differ at one end; a read error may be behind it. J is TRBJ2-7 and V is TRBV10-1; D is undetermined. This CDR3 has 11 amino acids. CDR1 and CDR2 from the germline V gene are WNHNN and SYGVQD (reference sequence). This chain's CDR3 is CASSDKPQEVF. CDR3 DNA: TGCGCCAGCAGTGATAAGCCCCAAGAAGTGTTC.

V usage is TRBV28 and J usage is TRBJ2-7, with D maybe TRBD2 (6 bases). Trimming took off 3 bases at V and 2 bases at J, with 11 bases between the two ends. This CDR3 has 14 amino acids. Germline values: CDR1 MDHEN, CDR2 SYDVKM. The CDR3 DNA is TGTGCCAGCAGTTTGAGCGGGCCCCCCTACGAGCAGTACTTC. The encoded protein is CASSLSGPPYEQYF.

The V and J genes are TRBV5-6 and TRBJ1-3; possible D gene TRBD1, 5 bases. Germline loops: CDR1 SGHDT, CDR2 YYEEEE. Trimming pared 3 bases from V and 1 base from J, leaving 14 bases between. This CDR3 contains 16 residues. DNA of the CDR3: TGTGCCAGCAGCTCCTCCCTGGGGGGGTCTGGAAACACCATATATTTT. Translating gives CASSSSLGGSGNTIYF.

The CDR3 region is CASSTAGVGNTIYF. CDR3 coding DNA: TGTGCCAGCAGCACAGCGGGAGTCGGAAACACCATATATTTT. V usage is TRBV9 and J usage is TRBJ1-3; D is ambiguous. Between the trimmed V and J ends, which lost 4 bases and 4 bases, there was a span of 12 bases. The V gene's germline CDR1 is SGDLS and CDR2 YYNGEE. The CDR3 is 14 residues long. Together with reference TRBV9 and TRBJ1-3, the CDR3 gives the full variable domain: DSGVTQTPKHLITATGQRVTLRCSPRSGDLSVYWYQQSLDQGLQFLIQYYNGEERAKGNILERFSAQQFPDLHSELNLSSLELGDSALYFCASSTAGVGNTIYFGEGSWLTVV.

For the CDR3, the DNA is TGTGCCAGCTCACCACAAGTTTCAGCGGGAGGGGGAAATGAGCAGTTCTTC. It specifies CASSPQVSAGGGNEQFF. The rearrangement uses TRBV18 and TRBJ2-1, with 10 positions matching TRBD2. The CDR3 totals 17 residues. V lost 1 base and J lost 7; bases outside the gene matches: 10. Per the germline V gene, CDR1 is KGHSH and CDR2 is LQKENI.

This clone was found a few times. This chain links TRBV4-2 with TRBJ2-2; TRBD2 might be the D (6 bases). V dropped 1 base and J dropped 1 base, with 10 bases sitting between them. The CDR3 contains 16 residues. Looked up from germline, CDR1 is LGHNA and CDR2 is YNFKEQ. The CDR3 loop reads CASSQVGRGNTGELFF. In nucleotides, the CDR3 is TGTGCCAGCAGCCAAGTAGGGCGGGGGAACACCGGGGAGCTGTTTTTT.

This clone was observed once. Germline is not matched at one junction end, which may reflect a read error. The chain is built from TRBV5-1 and TRBJ2-7; the D gene is possibly TRBD1 (6 bases). Germline V gene data show CDR1 as SGHRS and CDR2 as YFSETQ. The CDR3 sequence is 13 residues long. For the CDR3, the DNA is TGCGCCAGCAGTTTGGGGGCTGTCGACGAGCAGTACTTC. It encodes CASSLGAVDEQYF.

The rearrangement joins TRBV5-1 to TRBJ2-2, with 8 positions matching TRBD1. V dropped 0 bases and J dropped 7; count of bases not matched to a gene: 11. The CDR3 extends over 17 amino acids. Looked up from germline, CDR1 is SGHRS and CDR2 is YFSETQ. The CDR3 DNA sequence: TGCGCCAGCAGCTTGGGCCGGCCAGGGGGCGAGATCGGGGAGCTGTTTTTT. Translated, it gives CASSLGRPGGEIGELFF.

The V and J genes are TRBV28 and TRBJ1-3; 10 bases are shared with TRBD1. The CDR3 loop spans 17 amino acids. Germline V gene sequence: CDR1 MDHEN, CDR2 SYDVKM. Losses at the gene ends were 2 bases for V and 6 bases for J; bases not matched to a gene: 10. The CDR3 coding sequence is TGTGCCAGCAGTTTACCAATCGGGACAGGGGACGTAAACACCATATATTTT. Protein sequence: CASSLPIGTGDVNTIYF.

The chain joins TRBV28 to TRBJ2-3, with D maybe TRBD2 (6 bases). Germline CDR1 reads MDHEN; CDR2 reads SYDVKM. Trimming shortened V by 1 base and J by 2 bases, and 16 bases separated the two germline ends. The CDR3 has 17 residues. This CDR3 is CASSLSGNRDSTDTQYF. CDR3 sequence (DNA): TGTGCCAGCAGTTTATCGGGTAACCGGGACTCCACAGATACGCAGTATTTT.

The chain joins TRBV7-2 to TRBJ1-1; weak D call: TRBD1 (6 bases). The CDR3 has 14 residues. Germline CDR1 and CDR2: SGHTA and FQGNSA. Trimming took off 1 base at V and 8 bases at J, with 14 bases between the two ends. CDR3 sequence reads: CASSLGPGAREAFF. The CDR3 nucleotides read TGTGCCAGCAGCTTAGGTCCAGGGGCACGAGAAGCTTTCTTT.

This clone showed up just once. The chain is built from TRBV18 and TRBJ2-7; possible D gene TRBD2, 6 bases. The V end was cut by 0 bases, the J end by 8 bases, with 17 bases between. The CDR3 has 15 amino acids. Germline values: CDR1 KGHSH, CDR2 LQKENI. The CDR3 is CASSPPGLGPEQQYF. The CDR3 DNA follows: TGTGCCAGCTCACCACCGGGACTTGGCCCTGAACAGCAGTACTTC.

The chain uses TRBV19 and TRBJ1-2, with 7 bases aligning to TRBD1. Losses at the gene ends were 0 bases for V and 7 bases for J; bases not matched to a gene: 20. The CDR3 extends over 19 amino acids. The germline gives CDR1 LNHDA, CDR2 SQIVND (reference sequence). The CDR3 region is CASSIEHLGTADLLGGYTF. In DNA, the CDR3 is TGTGCCAGTAGTATAGAACACCTCGGGACAGCGGACCTCCTGGGTGGCTACACCTTC. Combining the CDR3 with reference TRBV19 and TRBJ1-2 gives the whole variable domain DGGITQSPKYLFRKEGQNVTLSCEQNLNHDAMYWYRQDPGQGLRLIYYSQIVNDFQKGDIAEGYSVSREKKESFPLTVTSAQKNPTAFYLCASSIEHLGTADLLGGYTFGSGTRLTVV.

This chain uses TRBV7-8 with TRBJ2-5, with 12 bases matching TRBD1. Germline lookup yields CDR1 SGHVS and CDR2 FQNEAQ. CDR3 length: 16 amino acids. V lost 5 bases to trimming and J lost 7 bases; unmatched junction nucleotides: 11. CDR3 amino acids: CASSTTPGQGASTQYF. The DNA of the CDR3 is TGTGCCAGCAGCACAACTCCGGGACAGGGGGCCTCGACCCAGTACTTC.

J is TRBJ1-4 and V is TRBV7-6, with a tentative D call TRBD1 (5 bases). The ends were cut back, 5 bases at V and 1 base at J, with 8 bases in the middle. Germline-derived CDR1 and CDR2 are SGHVS and FNYEAQ. The CDR3 contains 14 residues. The CDR3 coding sequence is TGTGCCAGCAGCGTGACAGAAACTAATGAAAAACTGTTTTTT. Translated, it gives CASSVTETNEKLFF. The whole variable domain, filled in from reference TRBV7-6 and TRBJ1-4, reads GAGVSQSPRYKVTKRGQDVALRCDPISGHVSLYWYRQALGQGPEFLTYFNYEAQQDKSGLPNDRFSAERPEGSISTLTIQRTEQRDSAMYRCASSVTETNEKLFFGSGTQLSVL.

The rearrangement joins TRBV5-1 to TRBJ2-1, with TRBD2 matching 7 bases. V lost 0 bases to trimming and J lost 8 bases; unmatched junction nucleotides: 8. This CDR3 is 15 amino acids long. Per the germline V gene, CDR1 is SGHRS and CDR2 is YFSETQ. Here the CDR3 reads CASSLEVGGPYEQFF. CDR3 coding DNA: TGCGCCAGCAGCTTGGAGGTGGGAGGGCCTTATGAGCAGTTCTTC. Complete variable domain (other parts from reference TRBV5-1 and TRBJ2-1): KAGVTQTPRYLIKTRGQQVTLSCSPISGHRSVSWYQQTPGQGLQFLFEYFSETQRNKGNFPGRFSGRQFSNSRSEMNVSTLELGDSALYLCASSLEVGGPYEQFFGPGTRLTVL.